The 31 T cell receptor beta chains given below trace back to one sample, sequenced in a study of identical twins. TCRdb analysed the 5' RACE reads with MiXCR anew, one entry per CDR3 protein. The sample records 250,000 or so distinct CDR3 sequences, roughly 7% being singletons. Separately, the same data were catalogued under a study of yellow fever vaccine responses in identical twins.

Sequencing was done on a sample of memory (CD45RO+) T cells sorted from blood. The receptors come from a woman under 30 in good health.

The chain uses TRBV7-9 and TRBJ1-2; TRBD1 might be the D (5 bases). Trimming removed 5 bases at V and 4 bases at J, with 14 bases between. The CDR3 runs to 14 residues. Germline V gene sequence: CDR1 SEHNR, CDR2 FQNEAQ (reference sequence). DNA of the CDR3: TGTGCCAGCAGCACGGACACCCCCTTCTATGGCTACACCTTC. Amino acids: CASSTDTPFYGYTF.

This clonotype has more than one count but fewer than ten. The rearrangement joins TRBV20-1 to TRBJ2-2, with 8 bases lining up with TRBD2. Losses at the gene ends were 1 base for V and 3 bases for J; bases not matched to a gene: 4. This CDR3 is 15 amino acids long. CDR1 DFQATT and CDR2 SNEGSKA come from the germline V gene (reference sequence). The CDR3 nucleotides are TGCAGTGCTAGAGTAGCGGGGACCCACACCGGGGAGCTGTTTTTT. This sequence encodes CSARVAGTHTGELFF.

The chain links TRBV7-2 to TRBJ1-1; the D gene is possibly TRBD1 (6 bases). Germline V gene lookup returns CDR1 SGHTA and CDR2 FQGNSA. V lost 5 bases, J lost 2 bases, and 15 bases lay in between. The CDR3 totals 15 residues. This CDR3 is CASSAKDRTNTEAFF. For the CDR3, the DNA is TGTGCCAGCAGCGCGAAGGACAGAACCAACACTGAAGCTTTCTTT.

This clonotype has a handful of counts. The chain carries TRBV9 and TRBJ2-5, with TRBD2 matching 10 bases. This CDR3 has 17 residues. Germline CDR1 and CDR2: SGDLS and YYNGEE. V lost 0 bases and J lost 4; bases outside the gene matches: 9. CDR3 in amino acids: CASSVGEAGGPSETQYF. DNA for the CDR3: TGTGCCAGCAGCGTAGGGGAAGCGGGAGGGCCGTCAGAGACCCAGTACTTC.

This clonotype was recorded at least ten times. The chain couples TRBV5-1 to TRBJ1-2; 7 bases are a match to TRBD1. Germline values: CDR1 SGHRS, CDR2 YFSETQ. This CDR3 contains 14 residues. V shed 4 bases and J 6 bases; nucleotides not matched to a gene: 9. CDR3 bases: TGCGCCAGCAGCGGAAGCGCAGGGGGACATGGCTACACCTTC. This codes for CASSGSAGGHGYTF.

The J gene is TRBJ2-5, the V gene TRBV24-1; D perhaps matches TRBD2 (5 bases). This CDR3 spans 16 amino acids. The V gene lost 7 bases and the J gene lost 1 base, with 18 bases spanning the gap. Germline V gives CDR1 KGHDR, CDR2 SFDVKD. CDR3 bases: TGTGCCACCAGGAGAGGAGGAGAGACTTCCCAAGAGACCCAGTACTTC. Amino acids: CATRRGGETSQETQYF.

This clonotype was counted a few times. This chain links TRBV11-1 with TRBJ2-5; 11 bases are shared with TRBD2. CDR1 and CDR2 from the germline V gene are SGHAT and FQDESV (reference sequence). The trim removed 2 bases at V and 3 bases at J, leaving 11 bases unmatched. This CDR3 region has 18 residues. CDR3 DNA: TGTGCCAGCAGCTTAACTAGCGGGAGAATGGGCTTTAAAGAGACCCAGTACTTC. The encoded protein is CASSLTSGRMGFKETQYF.

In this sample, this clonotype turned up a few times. The CDR3 nucleotides read TGTGCCATCAGTGAGCAAGTTTCTAGCACAGATACGCAGTATTTT. Amino acids: CAISEQVSSTDTQYF. The chain couples TRBV10-3 to TRBJ2-3; D call uncertain. This CDR3 has 15 residues. Looked up from germline, CDR1 is ENHRY and CDR2 is SYGVKD. Trimming removed 2 bases at V and 0 bases at J, with 9 bases between.

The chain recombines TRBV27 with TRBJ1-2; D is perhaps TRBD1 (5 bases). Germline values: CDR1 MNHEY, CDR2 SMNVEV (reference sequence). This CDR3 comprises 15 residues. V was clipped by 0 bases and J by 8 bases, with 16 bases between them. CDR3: CASSLSEGMGWGYTF. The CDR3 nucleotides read TGTGCCAGCAGTTTATCAGAGGGGATGGGATGGGGCTACACCTTC.

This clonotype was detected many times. The CDR3 spells CASTPGTSGIEEQFF. The CDR3 bases are TGTGCCAGCACTCCCGGGACTAGCGGGATTGAAGAGCAGTTCTTC. The chain uses TRBV12-3 or TRBV12-4 and TRBJ2-1, with 13 positions matching TRBD2. Trimming at V came to 7 bases and at J to 10 bases, leaving 10 bases not matched to a gene. The CDR3 extends over 15 amino acids.

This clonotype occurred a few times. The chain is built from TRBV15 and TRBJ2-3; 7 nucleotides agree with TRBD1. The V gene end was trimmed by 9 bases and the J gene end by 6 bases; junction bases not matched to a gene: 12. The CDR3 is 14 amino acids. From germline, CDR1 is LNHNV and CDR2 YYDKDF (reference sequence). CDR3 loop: CATGTGTALDTQYF. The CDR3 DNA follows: TGTGCCACTGGAACCGGGACAGCCTTGGATACGCAGTATTTT. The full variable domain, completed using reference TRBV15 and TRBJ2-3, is DAMVIQNPRYQVTQFGKPVTLSCSQTLNHNVMYWYQQKSSQAPKLLFHYYDKDFNNEADTPDNFQSRRPNTSFCFLDIRSPGLGDTAMYLCATGTGTALDTQYFGPGTRLTVL.

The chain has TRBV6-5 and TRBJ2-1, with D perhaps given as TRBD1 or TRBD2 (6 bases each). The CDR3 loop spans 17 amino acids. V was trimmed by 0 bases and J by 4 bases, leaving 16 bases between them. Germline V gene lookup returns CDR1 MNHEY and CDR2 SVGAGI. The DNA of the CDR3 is TGTGCCAGCAGTTACTCCCTCCGGAGGGGGGTTTACAATGAGCAGTTCTTC. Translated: CASSYSLRRGVYNEQFF.

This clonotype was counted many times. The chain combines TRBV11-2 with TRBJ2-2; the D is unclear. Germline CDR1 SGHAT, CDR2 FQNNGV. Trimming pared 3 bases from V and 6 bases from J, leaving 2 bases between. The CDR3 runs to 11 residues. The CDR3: CASSFPGELFF. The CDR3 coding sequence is TGTGCCAGCAGCTTCCCCGGGGAGCTGTTTTTT.

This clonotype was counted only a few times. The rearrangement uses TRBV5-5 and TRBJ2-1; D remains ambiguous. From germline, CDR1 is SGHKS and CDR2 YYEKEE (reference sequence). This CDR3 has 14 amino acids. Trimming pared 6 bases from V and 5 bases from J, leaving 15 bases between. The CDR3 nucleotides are TGTGCCAGCATCATATCCCATCTGGACAATGAGCAGTTCTTC. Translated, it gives CASIISHLDNEQFF.

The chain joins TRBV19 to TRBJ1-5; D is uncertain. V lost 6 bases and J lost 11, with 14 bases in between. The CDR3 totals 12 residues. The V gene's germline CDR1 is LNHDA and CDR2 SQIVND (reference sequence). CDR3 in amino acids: CASSVLGRSQHF. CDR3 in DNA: TGTGCCAGTAGCGTGCTTGGCCGGTCCCAGCATTTT.

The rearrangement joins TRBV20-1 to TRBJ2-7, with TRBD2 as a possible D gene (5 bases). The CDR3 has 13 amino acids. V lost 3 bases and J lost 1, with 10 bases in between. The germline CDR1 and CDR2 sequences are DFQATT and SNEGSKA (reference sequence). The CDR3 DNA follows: TGCAGTGCTAGCTCCGGACTGTCCTACGAGCAGTACTTC. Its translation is CSASSGLSYEQYF.

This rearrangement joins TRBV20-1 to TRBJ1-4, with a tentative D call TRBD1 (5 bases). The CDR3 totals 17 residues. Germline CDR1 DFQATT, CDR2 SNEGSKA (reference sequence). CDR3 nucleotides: TGCTGCGCTAGAGATCAGCAGGGAAGAGGTTCTTATGAAAAACTGTTTTTT. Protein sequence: CCARDQQGRGSYEKLFF.

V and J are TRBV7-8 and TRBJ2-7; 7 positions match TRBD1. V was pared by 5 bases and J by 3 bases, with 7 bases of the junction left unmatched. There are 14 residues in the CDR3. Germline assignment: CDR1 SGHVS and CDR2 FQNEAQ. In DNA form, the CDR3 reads TGTGCCAGCAGCCTCCACAGGGGCCTCTACGAGCAGTACGTC. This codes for CASSLHRGLYEQYV.

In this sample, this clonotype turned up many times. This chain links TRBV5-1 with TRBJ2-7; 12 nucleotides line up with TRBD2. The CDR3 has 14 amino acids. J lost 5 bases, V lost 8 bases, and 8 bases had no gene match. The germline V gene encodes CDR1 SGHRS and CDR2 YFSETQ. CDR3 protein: CARPGLAGCNEQYF. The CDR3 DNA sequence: TGCGCCAGACCCGGACTAGCGGGATGTAACGAGCAGTACTTC. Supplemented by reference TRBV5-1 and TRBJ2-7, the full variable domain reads KAGVTQTPRYLIKTRGQQVTLSCSPISGHRSVSWYQQTPGQGLQFLFEYFSETQRNKGNFPGRFSGRQFSNSRSEMNVSTLELGDSALYLCARPGLAGCNEQYFGPGTRLTVT.

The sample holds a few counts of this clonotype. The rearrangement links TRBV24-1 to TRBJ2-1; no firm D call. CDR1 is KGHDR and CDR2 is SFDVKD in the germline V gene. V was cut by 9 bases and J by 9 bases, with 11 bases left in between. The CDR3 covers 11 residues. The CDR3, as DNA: TGTGCCACCTCTGAGCGAAGTGAGCAGTTCTTC. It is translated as CATSERSEQFF.

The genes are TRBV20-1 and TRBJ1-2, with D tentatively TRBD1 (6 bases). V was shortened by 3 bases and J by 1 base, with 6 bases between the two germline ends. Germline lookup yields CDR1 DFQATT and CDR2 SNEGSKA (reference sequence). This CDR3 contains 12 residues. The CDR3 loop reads CSARDSNYGYTF. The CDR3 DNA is TGCAGTGCTAGGGACAGTAACTATGGCTACACCTTC.

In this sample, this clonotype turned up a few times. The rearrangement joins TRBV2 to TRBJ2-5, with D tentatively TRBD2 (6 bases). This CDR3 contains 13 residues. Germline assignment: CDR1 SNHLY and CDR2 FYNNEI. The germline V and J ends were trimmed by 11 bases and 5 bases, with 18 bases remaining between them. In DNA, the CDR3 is TGTGCCCGAGCGGGCCTGGAGGGGGAGACCCAGTACTTC. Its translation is CARAGLEGETQYF.

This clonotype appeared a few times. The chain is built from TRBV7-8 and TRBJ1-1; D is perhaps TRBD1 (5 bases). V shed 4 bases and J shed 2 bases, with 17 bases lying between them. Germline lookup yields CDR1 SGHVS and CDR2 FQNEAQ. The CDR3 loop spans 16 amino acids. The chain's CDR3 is CASSSRADSYNTEAFF. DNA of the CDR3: TGTGCCAGCAGCTCCAGAGCTGACAGCTATAACACTGAAGCTTTCTTT.

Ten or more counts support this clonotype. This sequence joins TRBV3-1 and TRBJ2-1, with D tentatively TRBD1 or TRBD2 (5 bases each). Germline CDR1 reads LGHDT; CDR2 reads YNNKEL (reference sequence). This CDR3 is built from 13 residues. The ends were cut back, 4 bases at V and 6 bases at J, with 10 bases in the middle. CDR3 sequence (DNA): TGTGCCAGCAGCCTTGGGACCCGCAATGAGCAGTTCTTC. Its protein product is CASSLGTRNEQFF.

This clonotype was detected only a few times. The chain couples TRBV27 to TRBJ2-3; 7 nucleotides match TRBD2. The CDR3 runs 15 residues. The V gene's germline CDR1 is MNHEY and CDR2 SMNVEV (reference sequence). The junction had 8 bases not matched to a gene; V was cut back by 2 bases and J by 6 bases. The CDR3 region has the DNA TGTGCCAGCAGTTTAGACGGGAGGTTTGGCGATACGCAGTATTTT. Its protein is CASSLDGRFGDTQYF.

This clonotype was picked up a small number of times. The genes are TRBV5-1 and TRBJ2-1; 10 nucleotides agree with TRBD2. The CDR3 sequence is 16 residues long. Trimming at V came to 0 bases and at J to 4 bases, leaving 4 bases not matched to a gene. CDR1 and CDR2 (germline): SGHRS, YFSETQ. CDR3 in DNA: TGCGCCAGCAGCTTGGGAGCGGGAGGGCAATACAATGAGCAGTTCTTC. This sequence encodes CASSLGAGGQYNEQFF.

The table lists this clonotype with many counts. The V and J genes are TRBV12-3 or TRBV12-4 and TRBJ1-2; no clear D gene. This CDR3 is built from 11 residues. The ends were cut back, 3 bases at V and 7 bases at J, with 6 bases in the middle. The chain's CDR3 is CASSLNSGYTF. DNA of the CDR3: TGTGCCAGCAGTTTGAACAGTGGCTACACCTTC.

CDR3: CAISEAGVSEQYF. For the CDR3, the DNA is TGTGCCATCAGTGAAGCGGGAGTGTCCGAGCAGTACTTC. The gene calls are TRBV10-3 and TRBJ2-7; 8 positions match TRBD2. Trimming took 3 bases from V and 6 from J; bases not matched to a gene: 4. Germline V gene data show CDR1 as ENHRY and CDR2 as SYGVKD. The CDR3 covers 13 residues.

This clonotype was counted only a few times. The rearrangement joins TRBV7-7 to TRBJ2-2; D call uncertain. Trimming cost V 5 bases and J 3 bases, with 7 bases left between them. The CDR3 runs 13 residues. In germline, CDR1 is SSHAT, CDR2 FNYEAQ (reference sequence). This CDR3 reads CASSAQDTGELFF. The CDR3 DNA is TGTGCCAGCAGCGCGCAGGACACCGGGGAGCTGTTTTTT. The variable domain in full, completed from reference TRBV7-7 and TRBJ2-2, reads GAGVSQSPRYKVTKRGQDVTLRCDPISSHATLYWYQQALGQGPEFLTYFNYEAQPDKSGLPSDRFSAERPEGSISTLTIQRTEQRDSAMYRCASSAQDTGELFFGEGSRLTVL.

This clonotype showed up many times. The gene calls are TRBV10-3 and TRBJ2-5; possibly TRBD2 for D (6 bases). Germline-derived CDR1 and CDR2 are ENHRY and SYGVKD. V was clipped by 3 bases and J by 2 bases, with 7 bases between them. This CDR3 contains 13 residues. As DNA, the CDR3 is TGTGCCATCAGTGAAGGACTACAAGAGACCCAGTACTTC. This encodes CAISEGLQETQYF.

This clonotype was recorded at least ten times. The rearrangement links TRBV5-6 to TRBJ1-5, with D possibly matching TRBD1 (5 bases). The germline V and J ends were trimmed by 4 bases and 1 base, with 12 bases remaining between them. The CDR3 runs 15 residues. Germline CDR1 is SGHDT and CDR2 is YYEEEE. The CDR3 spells CASSVGPGSNQPQHF. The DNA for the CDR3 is TGTGCCAGCAGCGTGGGACCGGGAAGCAATCAGCCCCAGCATTTT.